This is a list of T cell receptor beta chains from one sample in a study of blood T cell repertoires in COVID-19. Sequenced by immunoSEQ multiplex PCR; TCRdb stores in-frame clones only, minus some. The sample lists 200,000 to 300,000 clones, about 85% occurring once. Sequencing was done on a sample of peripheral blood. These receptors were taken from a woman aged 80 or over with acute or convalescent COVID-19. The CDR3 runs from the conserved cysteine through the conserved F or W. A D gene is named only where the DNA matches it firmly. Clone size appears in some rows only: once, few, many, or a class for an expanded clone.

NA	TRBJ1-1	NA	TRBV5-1	CASSLTYRNTEAFF	TGCGCCAGCAGCTTGACGTACAGGAACACTGAAGCTTTCTTT
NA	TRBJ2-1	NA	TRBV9	CASSVDWTPVLSNEQFF	TGTGCCAGCAGCGTAGACTGGACTCCCGTCTTAAGCAATGAGCAGTTCTTC
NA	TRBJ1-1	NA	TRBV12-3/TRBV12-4	CASSPPGGSEAFF	TGTGCCAGCAGCCCCCCCGGGGGTTCTGAAGCTTTCTTT
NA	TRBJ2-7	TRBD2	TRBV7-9	CARGASGNYEQYF	TGTGCCCGTGGGGCTAGCGGAAACTACGAGCAGTACTTC
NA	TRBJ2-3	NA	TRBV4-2	CASSPRQEDTQYF	TGTGCCAGCAGCCCGAGACAAGAAGATACGCAGTATTTT
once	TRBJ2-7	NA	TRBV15	CATSRVGSRYEQYF	TGTGCCACCAGCAGAGTAGGGAGTAGGTACGAGCAGTACTTC
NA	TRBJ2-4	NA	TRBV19	CASSMSTGRGPKNIQYF	TGTGCCAGTAGTATGTCGACAGGCCGAGGGCCCAAAAACATTCAGTACTTC
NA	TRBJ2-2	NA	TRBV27	CASSAGQITGELFF	TGTGCCAGCAGTGCCGGACAGATCACCGGGGAGCTGTTTTTT
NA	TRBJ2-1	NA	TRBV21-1	CASTNRTNREQFF	TGTGCCAGCACCAATCGGACTAATCGCGAGCAGTTCTTC
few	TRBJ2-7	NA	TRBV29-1	CSVGSGQDEQYF	TGCAGCGTTGGATCCGGACAAGACGAGCAGTACTTC
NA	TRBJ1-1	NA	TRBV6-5	CASTLGGENTEAFF	TGTGCCAGCACCCTGGGGGGGGAGAACACTGAAGCTTTCTTT
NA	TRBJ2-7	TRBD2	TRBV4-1	CASSPLAGAYEQYF	TGCGCCAGCAGCCCACTAGCGGGAGCCTACGAGCAGTACTTC
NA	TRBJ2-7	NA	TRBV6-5	CASSSPGILGEQYF	TGTGCCAGCAGTTCACCCGGGATCTTGGGGGAGCAGTACTTC
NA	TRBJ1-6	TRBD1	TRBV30	CAWDGGQGNSPLHF	TGTGCCTGGGATGGGGGACAGGGCAATTCACCCCTCCACTTT
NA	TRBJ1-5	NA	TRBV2	CASSDEGVYNQPQHF	TGTGCCAGCAGTGATGAGGGGGTGTACAATCAGCCCCAGCATTTT
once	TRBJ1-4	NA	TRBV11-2	CASSLSSLGWRVKLFF	TGTGCCAGCAGCTTATCGTCGCTAGGGTGGCGGGTAAAACTGTTTTTT
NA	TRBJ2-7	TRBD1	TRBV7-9	CASSPGTGRTYEQYF	TGTGCCAGCAGCCCCGGGACAGGGAGGACCTACGAGCAGTACTTC
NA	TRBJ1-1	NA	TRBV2	CASNSRQNTEAFF	TGTGCCAGCAATTCGAGGCAGAACACTGAAGCTTTCTTT
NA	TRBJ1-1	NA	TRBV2	CASSVRPMNTEAFF	TGTGCCAGCAGTGTCAGGCCCATGAACACTGAAGCTTTCTTT
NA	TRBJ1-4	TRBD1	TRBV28	CASSLRTGGEKLFF	TGTGCCAGCAGTCTCCGGACAGGGGGTGAAAAACTGTTTTTT
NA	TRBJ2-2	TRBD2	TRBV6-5	CASTRGGAGELFF	TGTGCCAGCACCCGGGGGGGGGCCGGGGAGCTGTTTTTT
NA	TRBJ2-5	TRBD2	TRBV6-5	CASSYSASGRRETQYF	TGTGCCAGCAGTTACTCGGCTAGCGGGAGGAGAGAGACCCAGTACTTC
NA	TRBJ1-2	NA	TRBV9	CASSAGQTNYGYTF	TGTGCCAGCAGCGCCGGACAGACTAACTATGGCTACACCTTC
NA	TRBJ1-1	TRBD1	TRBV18	CASSRGGTGDTEAFF	TGTGCCAGCTCACGAGGGGGCACTGGGGACACTGAAGCTTTCTTT
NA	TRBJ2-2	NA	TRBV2	CASSERGPNTGELFF	TGTGCCAGCAGTGAGCGGGGGCCGAACACCGGGGAGCTGTTTTTT
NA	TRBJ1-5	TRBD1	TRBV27	CASSLSFGTGEYDSNQPQHF	TGTGCCAGCAGTTTATCCTTTGGGACAGGGGAGTACGATAGCAATCAGCCCCAGCATTTT
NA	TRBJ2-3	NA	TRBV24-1	CATLARGCGDTDTQYF	TGTGCCACTTTAGCCAGGGGCTGTGGCGACACAGATACGCAGTATTTT
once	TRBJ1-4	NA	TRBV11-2	CASSLNPSGQNEKLFF	TGTGCCAGCAGCTTAAATCCCAGCGGACAGAATGAAAAACTGTTTTTT
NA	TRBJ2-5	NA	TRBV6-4	CASSDSTGRTQYF	TGTGCCAGCAGTGACTCAACAGGCCGGACCCAGTACTTC
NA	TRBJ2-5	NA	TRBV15	CATSRARGRETQYF	TGTGCCACCAGCAGAGCCAGGGGTAGGGAGACCCAGTACTTC
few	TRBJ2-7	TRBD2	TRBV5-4	CASSLRGGTYEQYF	TGTGCCAGCAGCTTGCGGGGGGGCACCTACGAGCAGTACTTC
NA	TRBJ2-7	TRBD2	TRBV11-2	CASSLVLAGAYSYEQYF	TGTGCCAGCAGCTTAGTACTAGCGGGGGCCTATTCCTACGAGCAGTACTTC
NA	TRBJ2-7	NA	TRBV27	CASSPREGDEQYF	TGTGCCAGCAGTCCAAGAGAAGGAGACGAGCAGTACTTC
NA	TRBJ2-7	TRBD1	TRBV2	CASSEETGSVYEQYF	TGTGCCAGCAGTGAGGAGACAGGGTCTGTCTACGAGCAGTACTTC
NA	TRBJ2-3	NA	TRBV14	CASSRSSQFDTQYF	TGTGCCAGCAGCCGATCTAGCCAATTCGATACGCAGTATTTT
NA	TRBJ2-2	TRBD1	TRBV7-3	CASRLTGGNTGELFF	TGTGCCAGCAGATTGACAGGGGGCAATACCGGGGAGCTGTTTTTT
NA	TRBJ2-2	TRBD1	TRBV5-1	CASRKTGGAGTGELFF	TGCGCCAGCAGAAAGACAGGGGGCGCGGGCACCGGGGAGCTGTTTTTT
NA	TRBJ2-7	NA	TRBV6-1	CASSEPSFPYEQYF	TGTGCCAGCAGTGAGCCTAGCTTCCCCTACGAGCAGTACTTC
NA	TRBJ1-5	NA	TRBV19	CASSYTGDQPQHF	TGTGCCAGTAGTTATACGGGGGATCAGCCCCAGCATTTT
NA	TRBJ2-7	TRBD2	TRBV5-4	CASSLAVGRASYEQYF	TGTGCCAGCAGCTTGGCAGTCGGGAGGGCCTCCTACGAGCAGTACTTC
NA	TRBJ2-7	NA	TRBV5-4	CASSLDPGMNEQYF	TGTGCCAGCAGCTTGGATCCGGGGATGAACGAGCAGTACTTC
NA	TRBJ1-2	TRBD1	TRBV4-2	CASSQGTGKTNRGYTF	TGTGCCAGCAGCCAAGGGACAGGAAAAACCAATCGAGGCTACACCTTC
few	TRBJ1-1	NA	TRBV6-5	CASSLYSRNTEAFF	TGTGCCAGCAGTCTCTACAGCCGCAACACTGAAGCTTTCTTT
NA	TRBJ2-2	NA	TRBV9	CASSVVQGWTKGGTGELFF	TGTGCCAGCAGCGTAGTCCAGGGATGGACAAAAGGGGGAACCGGGGAGCTGTTTTTT
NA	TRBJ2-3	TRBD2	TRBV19	CASSIILIREPGAIAGDF	TGTGCCAGTAGTATAATTTTGATCCGGGAACCAGGGGCGATAGCGGGGGATTTT
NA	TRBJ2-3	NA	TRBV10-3	CAISEAAQLSGTDTQYF	TGTGCCATCAGTGAGGCAGCACAGCTCTCGGGCACAGATACGCAGTATTTT
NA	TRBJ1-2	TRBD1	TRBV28	CASSSGDRSYGYTF	TGTGCCAGCAGTTCCGGGGACAGGAGCTATGGCTACACCTTC
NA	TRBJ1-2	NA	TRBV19	CASRLLDSIPGGYTF	TGTGCCAGTCGTTTATTGGACAGCATACCAGGAGGCTACACCTTC
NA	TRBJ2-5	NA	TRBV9	CASSVEGVKGETQYF	TGTGCCAGCAGCGTAGAAGGGGTCAAGGGGGAGACCCAGTACTTC
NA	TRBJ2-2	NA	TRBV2	CASSEVGRGILHGELFF	TGTGCCAGCAGTGAAGTGGGCAGGGGAATCCTTCACGGGGAGCTGTTTTTT
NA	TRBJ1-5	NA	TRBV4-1	CASSQDAGSNQPQHF	TGCGCCAGCAGCCAAGACGCAGGGAGCAATCAGCCCCAGCATTTT
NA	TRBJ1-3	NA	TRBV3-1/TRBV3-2	CASSQFRGSGNTIYF	TGTGCCAGCAGCCAATTTAGGGGTTCTGGAAACACCATATATTTT
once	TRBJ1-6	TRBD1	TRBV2	CASSGQGVGAGNSPLHF	TGTGCCAGCAGCGGACAGGGAGTTGGTGCGGGTAATTCACCCCTCCACTTT